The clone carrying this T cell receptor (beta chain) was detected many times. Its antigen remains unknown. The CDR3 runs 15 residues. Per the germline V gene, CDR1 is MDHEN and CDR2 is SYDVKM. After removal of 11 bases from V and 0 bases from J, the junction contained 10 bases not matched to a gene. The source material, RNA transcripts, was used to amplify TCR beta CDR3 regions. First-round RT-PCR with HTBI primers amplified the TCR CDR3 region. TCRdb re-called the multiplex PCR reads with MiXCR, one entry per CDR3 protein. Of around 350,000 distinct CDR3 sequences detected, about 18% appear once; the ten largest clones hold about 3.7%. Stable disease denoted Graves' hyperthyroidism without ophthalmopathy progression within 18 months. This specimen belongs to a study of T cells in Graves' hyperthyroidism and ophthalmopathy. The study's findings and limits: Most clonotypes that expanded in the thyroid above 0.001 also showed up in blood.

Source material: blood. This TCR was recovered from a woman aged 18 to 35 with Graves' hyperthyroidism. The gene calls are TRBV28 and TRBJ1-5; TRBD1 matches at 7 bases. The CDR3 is CAVERGLGSNQPQHF. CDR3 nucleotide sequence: TGTGCCGTTGAAAGGGGGCTCGGTAGCAATCAGCCCCAGCATTTT.